This TCR beta chain was identified in a study of T cells in Graves' hyperthyroidism and ophthalmopathy. Amplified TCR beta CDR3 regions came from RNA transcripts. During a first-round RT-PCR of the TCR CDR3, the HTBI primer set was used. TCRdb reprocessed the multiplex PCR reads via MiXCR and lists one record per CDR3 protein. The sample holds some 500,000 distinct CDR3 sequences; less than 25% are singletons and the top ten take 11%. CDR3 length equals 12 residues. The germline CDR1 and CDR2 sequences are SNHLY and FYNNEI. Trimming took 6 bases from V and 5 from J, leaving 9 bases between them. The study, taken as a whole, reports: The model made its ophthalmopathy prediction, and onset followed a median 6.5 months later. Blood samples included most of the expanded thyroid clonotypes exceeding 0.001.

This clonotype was detected ten times or more. Its antigen remains unidentified. Under 3 months was the duration of disease in ophthalmopathy patients, who also had a Clinical Activity Score of at least 3 and a NOSPECS grade of at least 4. On the basis of clinical symptoms, serum thyroxine and TRAb, thyroid ultrasound and orbital computed tomography, diagnoses were made. The V call is TRBV2, the J call TRBJ2-3, with a possible D match to TRBD2 (7 bases). Source material: blood. This sequence originates from a woman aged 30 to 39 with Graves' ophthalmopathy. The CDR3 DNA is TGTGCCAGCAGGAGGGGGGGAGATACGCAGTATTTT. Translating gives CASRRGGDTQYF.